Following are 28 T cell receptor beta chains from one sample sequenced in a study of shared clonotypes between healthy human individuals. Using immunoSEQ multiplex PCR, the repertoire was profiled, and TCRdb retains in-frame clones only, with some absent. The data contain roughly 2.2 million clones, approximately 95% of them singletons. Source material: naive CD4+ T cells from PBMCs. Documented subset: CD45RA+ positively selected. The receptors were sampled from a man aged 18 to 35 in good health. Some clones in this sample may be carry-over from other donors' samples.

The genes are TRBV2 and TRBJ2-5; D is uncertain. CDR3 length: 16 amino acids. In germline, CDR1 is SNHLY, CDR2 FYNNEI. Between the trimmed V and J ends, which lost 2 bases and 4 bases, there was a span of 17 bases. The CDR3 spells CASSERRPSGGETQYF. CDR3 sequence (DNA): TGTGCCAGCAGTGAAAGACGTCCTTCGGGTGGAGAGACCCAGTACTTC.

The chain carries TRBV28 and TRBJ2-7; the D gene is possibly TRBD1 (5 bases). Trimming took 3 bases from V and 0 from J, leaving 9 bases between them. The CDR3 consists of 14 residues. The germline V gene has CDR1 MDHEN and CDR2 SYDVKM. The DNA for the CDR3 is TGTGCCAGCAGTTTCACAGGAGACTCCTACGAGCAGTACTTC. Its translation: CASSFTGDSYEQYF.

The J gene is TRBJ2-4, the V gene TRBV2, with 7 bases identical to TRBD1. Germline CDR1 and CDR2: SNHLY and FYNNEI. The CDR3 consists of 16 residues. The trim removed 6 bases at V and 0 bases at J, leaving 8 bases unmatched. The CDR3 DNA reads as TGTGCCAGCAGGGCAACAGGGGTCTTAGCCAAAAACATTCAGTACTTC. Amino acids: CASRATGVLAKNIQYF. The full variable domain, rest sourced from reference TRBV2 and TRBJ2-4, is EPEVTQTPSHQVTQMGQEVILRCVPISNHLYFYWYRQILGQKVEFLVSFYNNEISEKSEIFDDQFSVERPDGSNFTLKIRSTKLEDSAMYFCASRATGVLAKNIQYFGAGTRLSVL.

V usage is TRBV7-7 and J usage is TRBJ2-5, with a tentative D call TRBD2 (6 bases). Trimming cost V 5 bases and J 5 bases, with 18 bases left between them. This CDR3 is built from 15 residues. Germline CDR1 SSHAT, CDR2 FNYEAQ (reference sequence). The CDR3 DNA reads TGTGCCAGCAGCCCGGGGGTCGCCGGCGGGGAGACCCAGTACTTC. Encoded protein: CASSPGVAGGETQYF.

The genes are TRBV5-4 and TRBJ2-5; maybe TRBD2 (5 bases). V lost 0 bases to trimming and J lost 2 bases, with 8 bases between them. The length of the CDR3 is 14 residues. Germline V CDR1 and CDR2: SGHNT, YYREEE (reference sequence). CDR3 sequence: CASSLASGQETQYF. For the CDR3, the DNA is TGTGCCAGCAGCTTGGCAAGCGGTCAAGAGACCCAGTACTTC.

The CDR3 DNA reads TGTGCCAGCAGTTTAACAGCCGCCCAAGAGACCCAGTACTTC. Translated: CASSLTAAQETQYF. The chain employs TRBV28 and TRBJ2-5; no firm D call. This CDR3 comprises 14 residues. V lost 2 bases and J lost 1, with 8 bases in between. Germline values: CDR1 MDHEN, CDR2 SYDVKM.

The rearrangement joins TRBV11-2 to TRBJ2-3; 8 positions agree with TRBD2. CDR1 and CDR2 (germline): SGHAT, FQNNGV. The CDR3 is 16 amino acids. The V and J ends lost 5 bases and 0 bases, in that order; junction bases with no gene match: 7. The DNA of the CDR3 is TGTGCCAGCAGCCCAACTAGCGGATCTAGCACAGATACGCAGTATTTT. Protein product: CASSPTSGSSTDTQYF. Complete variable domain (other parts from reference TRBV11-2 and TRBJ2-3): EAGVAQSPRYKIIEKRQSVAFWCNPISGHATLYWYQQILGQGPKLLIQFQNNGVVDDSQLPKDRFSAERLKGVDSTLKIQPAKLEDSAVYLCASSPTSGSSTDTQYFGPGTRLTVL.

With regard to this clone: This same CDR3 is encoded by further DNA sequences in the sample. CDR3 amino acids: CASSLGPGGGETQYF. As DNA, the CDR3 is TGCGCCAGCAGCTTGGGACCAGGGGGCGGAGAGACCCAGTACTTC. This sequence joins TRBV5-1 and TRBJ2-5, with TRBD1 matching 8 bases. CDR3 length equals 15 residues. Germline CDR1 SGHRS, CDR2 YFSETQ. V shed 0 bases, J shed 4 bases, and the junction held 5 bases outside the gene matches.

Concerning this clone: This same CDR3 is encoded by further DNA sequences in the sample. This sequence joins TRBV5-1 and TRBJ1-1; TRBD1 might be the D (5 bases). The CDR3 is 14 amino acids. In germline, CDR1 is SGHRS, CDR2 YFSETQ. The V gene lost 2 bases and the J gene lost 0 bases, with 8 bases spanning the gap. The CDR3 DNA is TGCGCCAGCAGCTTCGACAGACTGAACACTGAAGCTTTCTTT. Its protein is CASSFDRLNTEAFF.

This chain connects TRBV27 to TRBJ2-3; a possible D gene is TRBD2 (5 bases). Germline-derived CDR1 and CDR2 are MNHEY and SMNVEV (reference sequence). The V and J ends lost 3 bases and 6 bases respectively, with 10 bases between them. The length of the CDR3 is 13 residues. CDR3 DNA sequence: TGTGCCAGCAGTTTTAGAGGGATTGATACGCAGTATTTT. It codes for CASSFRGIDTQYF.

J is TRBJ2-1 and V is TRBV11-1; 8 bases match TRBD1. Germline CDR1 is SGHAT and CDR2 is FQDESV (reference sequence). This CDR3 has 14 amino acids. The V gene end was trimmed by 9 bases and the J gene end by 5 bases; junction bases not matched to a gene: 9. CDR3 nucleotides: TGTGCCAGTTTTGACAGGGGCGGGAACAATGAGCAGTTCTTC. It codes for CASFDRGGNNEQFF. The full variable domain, with the rest looked up from reference TRBV11-1 and TRBJ2-1, is EAEVAQSPRYKITEKSQAVAFWCDPISGHATLYWYRQILGQGPELLVQFQDESVVDDSQLPKDRFSAERLKGVDSTLKIQPAELGDSAMYLCASFDRGGNNEQFFGPGTRLTVL.

The gene calls are TRBV7-9 and TRBJ2-1, with 7 bases that match TRBD1. The CDR3 sequence is 15 residues long. Germline loops: CDR1 SEHNR, CDR2 FQNEAQ (reference sequence). V was clipped by 5 bases and J by 7 bases; unmatched bases: 11. CDR3: CASSLQGTRVNEQFF. DNA of the CDR3: TGTGCCAGCAGCCTACAGGGGACACGGGTAAATGAGCAGTTCTTC.

Written as DNA, the CDR3 is TGTGCCAGCAGTTACGACGGGACAGTAATCACAGATACGCAGTATTTT. It is translated as CASSYDGTVITDTQYF. The chain couples TRBV6-5 to TRBJ2-3; TRBD1 aligns across 7 bases. This CDR3 is 16 amino acids long. The V gene's germline CDR1 is MNHEY and CDR2 SVGAGI. Unmatched junction bases numbered 7, after V lost 2 bases and J lost 2 bases.

The DNA for the CDR3 is TGTGCCAGCAGCTTAGTTTGGGACAGGGAAAACACTGAAGCTTTCTTT. Amino acids: CASSLVWDRENTEAFF. The V and J genes are TRBV11-2 and TRBJ1-1; 9 bases agree with TRBD1. J was trimmed by 2 bases and V by 1 base; bases with no gene match: 5. Germline V lookup: CDR1 SGHAT, CDR2 FQNNGV. The CDR3 is made up of 16 amino acids.

The table lists this clone with a count of one. At one of its ends the junction is not consistent with the germline gene, which may arise from a read error. In DNA, the CDR3 is TGTGCCAGCAGCCTAGGACAGGGGGATAAGTCACCCCTCCACTTT. The encoded protein is CASSLGQGDKSPLHF. The V call is TRBV5-4, the J call TRBJ1-6; TRBD1 aligns across 10 bases. CDR1 is SGHNT and CDR2 is YYREEE in the germline V gene (reference sequence). The CDR3 sequence is 15 residues long. Looking up the rest from reference TRBV5-4 and TRBJ1-6 gives the full variable domain: ETGVTQSPTHLIKTRGQQVTLRCSSQSGHNTVSWYQQALGQGPQFIFQYYREEENGRGNFPPRFSGLQFPNYSSELNVNALELDDSALYLCASSLGQGDKSPLHFGNGTRLTVT.

The chain uses TRBV29-1 and TRBJ1-3; D call uncertain. Germline values: CDR1 SQVTM, CDR2 ANQGSEA. Trimming left V 7 bases short and J 0 bases short, with 10 bases between. The CDR3 spans 13 residues. CDR3 DNA sequence: TGCAGCGGCCAAGTCGGCTCTGGAAACACCATATATTTT. This sequence encodes CSGQVGSGNTIYF.

The chain recombines TRBV28 with TRBJ1-2; weak D call: TRBD1 (5 bases). The germline V gene has CDR1 MDHEN and CDR2 SYDVKM. The CDR3 length is 17 residues. Trimming took 1 base from V and 4 from J, leaving 19 bases between them. The CDR3 spells CASSLLPSAGIGYGYTF. CDR3 sequence (DNA): TGTGCCAGCAGTTTATTACCTAGCGCAGGGATCGGCTATGGCTACACCTTC.

The J gene is TRBJ2-7, the V gene TRBV9, with a possible D match to TRBD2 (5 bases). The CDR3 sequence is 15 residues long. Trimming cost V 0 bases and J 2 bases, with 12 bases left between them. Germline CDR1 and CDR2: SGDLS and YYNGEE. This CDR3 is CASSVAPGSPYEQYF. For the CDR3, the DNA is TGTGCCAGCAGCGTAGCCCCGGGATCACCCTACGAGCAGTACTTC. The full variable domain, rest sourced from reference TRBV9 and TRBJ2-7, is DSGVTQTPKHLITATGQRVTLRCSPRSGDLSVYWYQQSLDQGLQFLIQYYNGEERAKGNILERFSAQQFPDLHSELNLSSLELGDSALYFCASSVAPGSPYEQYFGPGTRLTVT.

The rearrangement joins TRBV2 to TRBJ2-7; a possible D gene is TRBD1 (6 bases). Trimming took 7 bases from V and 1 from J, leaving 17 bases between them. This CDR3 spans 15 amino acids. The germline V gene encodes CDR1 SNHLY and CDR2 FYNNEI. The chain's CDR3 is CASTLNRGTSYEQYF. The CDR3 DNA reads as TGTGCCAGCACCTTAAACAGAGGGACATCCTACGAGCAGTACTTC.

The rearrangement joins TRBV7-2 to TRBJ2-1, with D perhaps TRBD2 (5 bases). The V and J ends lost 4 bases and 0 bases respectively, with 10 bases between them. Germline CDR1 SGHTA, CDR2 FQGNSA. There are 15 residues in the CDR3. The CDR3 DNA sequence: TGTGCCAGCAGCTCGGCGAGGGCCTCCTACAATGAGCAGTTCTTC. Protein sequence: CASSSARASYNEQFF.

This chain joins TRBV4-2 and TRBJ1-3, with D possibly TRBD1 on 5 matching bases. This CDR3 region has 13 residues. Germline CDR1 and CDR2: LGHNA and YNFKEQ. V gave up 4 bases and J gave up 9 bases, with 13 bases separating them. The CDR3 DNA is TGTGCCAGCAGCCCAGGGTTTCTCAGCACCATATATTTT. This encodes CASSPGFLSTIYF.

This chain connects TRBV10-3 to TRBJ1-3; D is uncertain. The length of the CDR3 is 13 residues. V was shortened by 8 bases and J by 16 bases, with 24 bases between the two germline ends. Per the germline V gene, CDR1 is ENHRY and CDR2 is SYGVKD. CDR3 residues: CAISVSSQANHYF. CDR3 in DNA: TGTGCCATCTCCGTGTCGAGCCAGGCGAACCATTATTTT.

This sequence joins TRBV11-2 and TRBJ1-4, with unresolved D. The germline V and J ends were trimmed by 3 bases and 13 bases, with 24 bases remaining between them. Germline V gene lookup returns CDR1 SGHAT and CDR2 FQNNGV. The CDR3 length is 16 residues. The CDR3 protein is CASSFPPGGSPYRLFF. The CDR3 DNA is TGTGCCAGCAGCTTCCCCCCGGGAGGCAGCCCATACAGACTGTTTTTT. The whole variable domain, filled in from reference TRBV11-2 and TRBJ1-4, reads EAGVAQSPRYKIIEKRQSVAFWCNPISGHATLYWYQQILGQGPKLLIQFQNNGVVDDSQLPKDRFSAERLKGVDSTLKIQPAKLEDSAVYLCASSFPPGGSPYRLFFGSGTQLSVL.

V gene TRBV5-6 combines with J gene TRBJ1-1; tentatively, D is TRBD1 (6 bases). V was trimmed by 4 bases and J by 9 bases, leaving 25 bases between them. Germline CDR1 SGHDT, CDR2 YYEEEE. This CDR3 is 16 amino acids long. CDR3: CASSPAASRDIYQAFF. CDR3 nucleotides: TGTGCCAGCAGCCCTGCCGCAAGCCGGGACATCTACCAAGCTTTCTTT.

The V and J genes are TRBV7-7 and TRBJ2-7, with 12 nucleotides matching TRBD2. V shed 4 bases, J shed 5 bases, and the junction held 3 bases outside the gene matches. CDR3 length: 14 residues. Germline CDR1 and CDR2: SSHAT and FNYEAQ (reference sequence). The CDR3 sequence: CASSSRLAGDEQYF. The CDR3 bases are TGTGCCAGCAGCTCGAGACTAGCGGGAGACGAGCAGTACTTC.

This clone was counted once. Other DNA sequences in the same sample also yield this CDR3. This chain connects TRBV4-2 to TRBJ2-1; D uncertain. Germline values: CDR1 LGHNA, CDR2 YNFKEQ. Trimming removed 3 bases at V and 2 bases at J, with 8 bases between. The CDR3 is made up of 14 amino acids. The CDR3 DNA sequence: TGTGCCAGCAGCCAGGCCCGGGCCTACAATGAGCAGTTCTTC. It is translated as CASSQARAYNEQFF.

Note on this clone: Distinct nucleotide sequences in the sample also encode this CDR3. The chain joins TRBV28 to TRBJ2-6, with D perhaps TRBD1 (6 bases). The CDR3 runs 15 residues. The germline V gene has CDR1 MDHEN and CDR2 SYDVKM. Trimming took 6 bases from V and 4 from J, leaving 13 bases between them. The CDR3, as DNA: TGTGCCAGCAGCCTCAGGGGAGCGGGGGCCAACGTCCTGACTTTC. Translating gives CASSLRGAGANVLTF.

The J gene is TRBJ1-4, the V gene TRBV28; D may be TRBD1 (6 bases). Per germline, CDR1 MDHEN and CDR2 SYDVKM. The CDR3 is made up of 13 amino acids. Trimming removed 7 bases at V and 8 bases at J, with 14 bases between. This chain's CDR3 is CASTPGAREKLFF. CDR3 nucleotides: TGTGCCAGCACCCCGGGGGCCAGGGAAAAACTGTTTTTT.